This passage covers 14 T cell receptor beta chains from one sample sequenced in a study of T cells after yellow fever vaccination. Using its own MiXCR run on the 5' RACE reads, TCRdb lists one record per CDR3 protein. The sample lists about 170,000 distinct CDR3 sequences, about 10% occurring once. Sequencing was performed on CD8+ T cells sorted from PBMCs, taken 15 days after the yellow fever booster vaccination. The source of these receptors is a man younger than 35 who received the YFV17D yellow fever vaccine.

The chain has TRBV6-5 and TRBJ1-3, with 8 bases that match TRBD1. Germline CDR1 and CDR2: MNHEY and SVGAGI. This CDR3 has 16 amino acids. The trim removed 2 bases at V and 1 base at J, leaving 4 bases unmatched. CDR3: CASSYGQGTSGNTIYF. As DNA, the CDR3 is TGTGCCAGCAGTTACGGACAGGGAACGTCTGGAAACACCATATATTTT.

This clonotype appeared a few times. The CDR3 reads CASSPGVGELFF. The CDR3 region has the DNA TGTGCCAGCAGCCCAGGGGTTGGGGAGCTGTTTTTT. The gene calls are TRBV27 and TRBJ2-2; perhaps TRBD1 as D (6 bases). Trimming took off 6 bases at V and 8 bases at J, with 10 bases between the two ends. Germline assignment: CDR1 MNHEY and CDR2 SMNVEV (reference sequence). The CDR3 sequence is 12 residues long.

This clonotype has at least ten counts. The chain has TRBV27 and TRBJ2-1; TRBD2 aligns across 9 bases. Losses at the gene ends were 6 bases for V and 8 bases for J; bases not matched to a gene: 8. The germline V gene has CDR1 MNHEY and CDR2 SMNVEV (reference sequence). The CDR3 is made up of 14 amino acids. The CDR3 DNA reads TGTGCCAGCAGGCGGCGGGGGGGCAGGGATGAGCAGTTCTTC. It codes for CASRRRGGRDEQFF.

This clonotype was observed a few times. V usage is TRBV12-3 or TRBV12-4 and J usage is TRBJ2-2, with TRBD2 matching 9 bases. This CDR3 comprises 15 residues. After removal of 1 base from V and 7 bases from J, the junction contained 4 bases not matched to a gene. The CDR3 DNA follows: TGTGCCAGCAGTTTAGGCGGGGGGGCCTTCGGGGAGCTGTTTTTT. Residues: CASSLGGGAFGELFF.

V usage is TRBV5-1 and J usage is TRBJ2-3; 7 positions match TRBD2. The CDR3 totals 15 residues. In germline, CDR1 is SGHRS, CDR2 YFSETQ. Germline trimming cut 0 bases from V and 2 bases from J; bases unmatched to any gene: 3. The CDR3 DNA is TGCGCCAGCAGCTTGGGACTAGCTTTCACAGATACGCAGTATTTT. It translates to CASSLGLAFTDTQYF. Full variable domain (outside the CDR3, taken from reference TRBV5-1 and TRBJ2-3): KAGVTQTPRYLIKTRGQQVTLSCSPISGHRSVSWYQQTPGQGLQFLFEYFSETQRNKGNFPGRFSGRQFSNSRSEMNVSTLELGDSALYLCASSLGLAFTDTQYFGPGTRLTVL.

This chain connects TRBV20-1 to TRBJ1-2, with TRBD1 matching over 9 bases. V lost 5 bases and J lost 3; bases outside the gene matches: 7. This CDR3 is 14 amino acids long. Germline V gene lookup returns CDR1 DFQATT and CDR2 SNEGSKA (reference sequence). CDR3 residues: CSALRDRDDYGYTF. The CDR3 coding sequence is TGCAGTGCTCTCCGGGACAGGGACGACTATGGCTACACCTTC.

This clonotype was seen a handful of times. The chain carries TRBV10-2 and TRBJ1-2, with 11 bases that match TRBD1. Unmatched junction bases numbered 6, after V lost 6 bases and J lost 0 bases. CDR3 length: 16 amino acids. Germline CDR1 and CDR2: WSHSY and SAAADI. Written as DNA, the CDR3 is TGCGCCAGCAGCGGGACAGGGGGAATTGCTAACTATGGCTACACCTTC. Translating gives CASSGTGGIANYGYTF.

This clonotype has a single count. The CDR3 loop is CASSSTSGESHNEQFF. The CDR3 coding sequence is TGTGCCAGCAGCTCGACTAGCGGGGAGTCACACAATGAGCAGTTCTTC. The rearrangement uses TRBV7-6 and TRBJ2-1; 11 bases agree with TRBD2. V was pared by 4 bases and J by 5 bases, with 7 bases of the junction left unmatched. The V gene's germline CDR1 is SGHVS and CDR2 FNYEAQ. The CDR3 is 16 amino acids. Using reference TRBV7-6 and TRBJ2-1 for the parts outside the CDR3, the full variable domain is GAGVSQSPRYKVTKRGQDVALRCDPISGHVSLYWYRQALGQGPEFLTYFNYEAQQDKSGLPNDRFSAERPEGSISTLTIQRTEQRDSAMYRCASSSTSGESHNEQFFGPGTRLTVL.

This clonotype was observed a handful of times. V is TRBV6-2 or TRBV6-3 and J is TRBJ2-3, with 8 bases fitting TRBD1. The CDR3 runs 15 residues. The V segment lost 6 bases and the J segment 3 bases; nucleotides outside the gene matches: 8. Germline assignment: CDR1 MNHEY and CDR2 SVGEGT. The CDR3 DNA sequence: TGTGCCAGCAGCCGGACAGGGCTCCGGACAGATACGCAGTATTTT. It encodes CASSRTGLRTDTQYF.

The chain employs TRBV4-3 and TRBJ1-1; the match to TRBD1 covers 12 bases. The CDR3 spans 17 residues. J lost 6 bases, V lost 3 bases, and 11 bases had no gene match. Germline V gene sequence: CDR1 LGHNA, CDR2 YSLEER. The CDR3 is CASSQDRPGTGGSEAFF. In DNA form, the CDR3 reads TGCGCCAGCAGCCAGGATCGACCCGGGACAGGGGGCTCTGAAGCTTTCTTT.

This clonotype has ten or more counts. This rearrangement joins TRBV12-5 to TRBJ1-3; D may be TRBD1 (6 bases). Looked up from germline, CDR1 is LGHNT and CDR2 is FRNRAP. The germline V and J ends were trimmed by 4 bases and 4 bases, with 14 bases remaining between them. There are 15 residues in the CDR3. The CDR3, as DNA: TGTGCTAGTGGTTCCATCGGGGGGCGCGGAAACACCATATATTTT. It codes for CASGSIGGRGNTIYF.

This clonotype was observed a few times. The chain couples TRBV7-8 to TRBJ2-2, with a weak D call TRBD1 (5 bases). Trimming left V 5 bases short and J 1 base short, with 17 bases between. The CDR3 covers 17 residues. CDR1 and CDR2 (germline): SGHVS, FQNEAQ. As DNA, the CDR3 is TGTGCCAGCAGCCTCTCCCTTGGGGCCTTGAACACCGGGGAGCTGTTTTTT. Protein sequence: CASSLSLGALNTGELFF.

The chain carries TRBV29-1 and TRBJ1-3; no firm D call. Trimming cost V 3 bases and J 0 bases, with 15 bases left between them. The CDR3 is 16 residues long. Per the germline V gene, CDR1 is SQVTM and CDR2 is ANQGSEA. CDR3 in DNA: TGCAGCGTTGAGGGCGCGGGTCGCCTCTCTGGAAACACCATATATTTT. It encodes CSVEGAGRLSGNTIYF. Supplemented by reference TRBV29-1 and TRBJ1-3, the full variable domain reads SAVISQKPSRDICQRGTSLTIQCQVDSQVTMMFWYRQQPGQSLTLIATANQGSEATYESGFVIDKFPISRPNLTFSTLTVSNMSPEDSSIYLCSVEGAGRLSGNTIYFGEGSWLTVV.

V and J are TRBV7-3 and TRBJ2-3, with D perhaps given as TRBD1 or TRBD2 (5 bases each). The V and J ends lost 5 bases and 3 bases respectively, with 9 bases between them. The germline gives CDR1 SGHTA, CDR2 FQGTGA. The length of the CDR3 is 13 residues. Here the CDR3 DNA reads TGTGCCAGCAGCCATGGGGGTACAGATACGCAGTATTTT. Protein product: CASSHGGTDTQYF.